This entry concerns a single T cell receptor beta chain. Its antigen is unknown. The germline gives CDR1 MNHEY, CDR2 SMNVEV (reference sequence). The CDR3 is made up of 15 amino acids. The V end was cut by 7 bases, the J end by 4 bases, with 14 bases between. Profiling relied on immunoSEQ multiplex PCR, and the TCRdb table lists in-frame clones only, not all of them. Of about 870,000 clones in the sample, roughly 92% were seen once. The record originates from a study of shared clonotypes between healthy human individuals. Study outcomes and limitations: Shared across several donors were around 5% of the naive CD4 clonotypes. Sharing of clonotypes among donors was expected to vary with sequencing depth.

Terminally differentiated effector memory CD45RA+ cells were left out of the naive CD8 fraction, which was CD45RO-negative and positively selected for CCR7. J is TRBJ2-6 and V is TRBV27, with D maybe TRBD2 (5 bases). The sequence derives from a young man in good health. Sample: naive CD8+ T cells sorted from blood. The CDR3 is CASTAKEVGANVLTF. As DNA, the CDR3 is TGTGCCAGCACGGCCAAGGAGGTAGGGGCCAACGTCCTGACTTTC.